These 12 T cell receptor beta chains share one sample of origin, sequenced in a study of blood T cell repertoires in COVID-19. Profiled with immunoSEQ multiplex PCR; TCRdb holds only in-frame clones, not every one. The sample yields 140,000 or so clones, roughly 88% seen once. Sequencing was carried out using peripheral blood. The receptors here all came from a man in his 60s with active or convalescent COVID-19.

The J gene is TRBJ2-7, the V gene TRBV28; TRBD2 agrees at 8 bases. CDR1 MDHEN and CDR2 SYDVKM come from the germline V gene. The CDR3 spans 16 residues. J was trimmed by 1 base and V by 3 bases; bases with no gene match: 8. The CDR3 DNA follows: TGTGCCAGCAGTTTGAGAGCGGGGGTAATTTCCTACGAGCAGTACTTC. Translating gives CASSLRAGVISYEQYF.

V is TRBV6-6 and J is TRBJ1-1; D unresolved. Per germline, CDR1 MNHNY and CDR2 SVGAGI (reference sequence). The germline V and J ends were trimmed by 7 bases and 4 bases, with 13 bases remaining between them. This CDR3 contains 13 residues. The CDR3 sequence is CASISPTATEAFF. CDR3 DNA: TGTGCCAGCATCAGCCCGACTGCCACTGAAGCTTTCTTT.

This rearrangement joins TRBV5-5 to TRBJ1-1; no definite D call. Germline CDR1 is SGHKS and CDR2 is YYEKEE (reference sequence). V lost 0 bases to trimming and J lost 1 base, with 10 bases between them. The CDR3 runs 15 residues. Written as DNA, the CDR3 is TGTGCCAGCAGCTTGGGCCCCCGGGAGAACACTGAAGCTTTCTTT. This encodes CASSLGPRENTEAFF.

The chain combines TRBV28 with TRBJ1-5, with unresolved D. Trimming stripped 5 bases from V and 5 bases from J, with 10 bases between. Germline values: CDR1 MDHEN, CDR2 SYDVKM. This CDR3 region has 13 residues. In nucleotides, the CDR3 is TGTGCCAGCAGTACTATACGGGATCAGCCCCAGCATTTT. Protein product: CASSTIRDQPQHF.

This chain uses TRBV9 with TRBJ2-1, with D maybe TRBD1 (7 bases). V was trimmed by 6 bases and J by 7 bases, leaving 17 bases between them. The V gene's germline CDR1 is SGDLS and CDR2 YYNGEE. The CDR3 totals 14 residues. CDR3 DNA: TGTGCCAGCACAGGGGCGGGACAGAGGAATGAGCAGTTCTTC. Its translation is CASTGAGQRNEQFF.

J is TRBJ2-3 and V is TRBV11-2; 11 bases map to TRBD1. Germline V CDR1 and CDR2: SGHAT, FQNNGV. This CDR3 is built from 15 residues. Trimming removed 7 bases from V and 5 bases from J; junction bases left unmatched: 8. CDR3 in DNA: TGTGCCAGCACCCCCCGGGACAGGGGGGTAGATACGCAGTATTTT. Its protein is CASTPRDRGVDTQYF.

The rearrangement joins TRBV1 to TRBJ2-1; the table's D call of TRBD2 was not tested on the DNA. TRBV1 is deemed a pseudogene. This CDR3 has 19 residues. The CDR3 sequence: CTSSQESLKSGSSYNEQFF. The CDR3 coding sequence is TGCACCAGCAGCCAAGAAAGCCTAAAGAGCGGCAGCTCCTACAATGAGCAGTTCTTC.

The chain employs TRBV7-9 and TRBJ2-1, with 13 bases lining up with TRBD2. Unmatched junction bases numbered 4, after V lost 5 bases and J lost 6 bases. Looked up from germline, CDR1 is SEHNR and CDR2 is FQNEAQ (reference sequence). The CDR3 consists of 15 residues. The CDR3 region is CASSPTSGRFNEQFF. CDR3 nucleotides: TGTGCCAGCAGCCCGACTAGCGGGAGGTTCAATGAGCAGTTCTTC. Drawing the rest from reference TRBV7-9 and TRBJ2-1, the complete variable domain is DTGVSQNPRHKITKRGQNVTFRCDPISEHNRLYWYRQTLGQGPEFLTYFQNEAQLEKSRLLSDRFSAERPKGSFSTLEIQRTEQGDSAMYLCASSPTSGRFNEQFFGPGTRLTVL.

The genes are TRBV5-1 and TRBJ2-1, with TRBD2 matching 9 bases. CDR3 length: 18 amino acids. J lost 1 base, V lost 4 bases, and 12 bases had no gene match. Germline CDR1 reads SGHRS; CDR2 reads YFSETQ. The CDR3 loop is CASSRKVPAGGSYNEQFF. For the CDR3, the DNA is TGCGCCAGCAGCAGAAAGGTCCCAGCGGGAGGTTCCTACAATGAGCAGTTCTTC. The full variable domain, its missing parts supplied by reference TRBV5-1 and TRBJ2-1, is KAGVTQTPRYLIKTRGQQVTLSCSPISGHRSVSWYQQTPGQGLQFLFEYFSETQRNKGNFPGRFSGRQFSNSRSEMNVSTLELGDSALYLCASSRKVPAGGSYNEQFFGPGTRLTVL.

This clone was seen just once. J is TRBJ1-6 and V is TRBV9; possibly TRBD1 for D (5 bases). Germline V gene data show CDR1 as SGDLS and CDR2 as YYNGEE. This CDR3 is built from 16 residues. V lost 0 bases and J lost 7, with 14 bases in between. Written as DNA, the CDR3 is TGTGCCAGCAGCGTAGACGGGGGAAAGGGGAATTCACCCCTCCACTTT. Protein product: CASSVDGGKGNSPLHF.

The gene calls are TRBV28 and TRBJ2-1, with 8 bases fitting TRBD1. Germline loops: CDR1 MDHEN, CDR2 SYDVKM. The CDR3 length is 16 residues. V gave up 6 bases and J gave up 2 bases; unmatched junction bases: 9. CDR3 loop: CASSSDREGPYNEQFF. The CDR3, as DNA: TGTGCCAGCAGCTCGGACAGGGAAGGCCCCTACAATGAGCAGTTCTTC.

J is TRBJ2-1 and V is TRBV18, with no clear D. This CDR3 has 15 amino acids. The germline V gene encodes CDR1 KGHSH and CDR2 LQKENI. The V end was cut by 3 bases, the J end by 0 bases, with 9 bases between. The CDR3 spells CASSPVPGSYNEQFF. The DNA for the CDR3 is TGTGCCAGCTCACCCGTTCCGGGCTCCTACAATGAGCAGTTCTTC.